This T cell receptor beta chain was recovered during a study of blood T cells in healthy people across ages. Germline V lookup: CDR1 SQVTM, CDR2 ANQGSEA. There are 15 residues in the CDR3. Trimming removed 0 bases from V and 4 bases from J, with 16 bases in between. The use of a sample-barcoded 5' primer and a J-beta primer mix characterized a second PCR of roughly 6 to 11 cycles. TCRdb recomputed calls from the 5' RACE reads with MiXCR, one row per CDR3 protein. The repertoire includes approximately 1,700,000 distinct CDR3 sequences, approximately 39% of them detected once, and about 21% sits in the top ten. This clonotype was seen more than once but under ten times.

The chain is built from TRBV29-1 and TRBJ2-7, with D tentatively TRBD2 (7 bases). The sample consisted of blood. This clonotype was obtained from a human donor in good health. The CDR3 sequence is CSVEERGQGLYEQYF. CDR3 sequence (DNA): TGCAGCGTTGAAGAGCGGGGGCAGGGGTTGTACGAGCAGTACTTC.